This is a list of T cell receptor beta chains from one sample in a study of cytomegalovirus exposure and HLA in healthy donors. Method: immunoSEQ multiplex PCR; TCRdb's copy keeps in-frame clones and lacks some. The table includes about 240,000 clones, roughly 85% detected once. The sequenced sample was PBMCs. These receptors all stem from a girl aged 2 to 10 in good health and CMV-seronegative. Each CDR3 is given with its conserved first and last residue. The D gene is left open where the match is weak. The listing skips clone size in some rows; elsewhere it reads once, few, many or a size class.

DNA: TGTGCCAGCAGCCGCTGGACAGGGGGTGACAATCAGCCCCAGCATTTT
CDR3: CASSRWTGGDNQPQHF
D: TRBD1
J: TRBJ1-5
size: -
V: TRBV5-6

DNA: TGTGCCAGCAGCTTCAGGGGCGGTGGCTACACCTTC
CDR3: CASSFRGGGYTF
D: -
J: TRBJ1-2
size: -
V: TRBV7-8

DNA: TGCGCCAGCAGCCAAGATCGGGTCGGGGATCAGCCCCAGCATTTT
CDR3: CASSQDRVGDQPQHF
D: -
J: TRBJ1-5
size: -
V: TRBV4-1

DNA: TGCGCCAGCAGCTTTCTCCGGGAGGGCACAGATACGCAGTATTTT
CDR3: CASSFLREGTDTQYF
D: TRBD2
J: TRBJ2-3
size: -
V: TRBV5-1

DNA: TGTGCCAGCAGTTACTCCCAGCGTCCGAATTCACCCCTCCACTTT
CDR3: CASSYSQRPNSPLHF
D: -
J: TRBJ1-6
size: -
V: TRBV6-5

DNA: TGTGCCAGCAGTTCCCCGAGCGGGAGAGGCAATGAGCAGTTCTTC
CDR3: CASSSPSGRGNEQFF
D: TRBD2
J: TRBJ2-1
size: -
V: TRBV5-4

DNA: TGTGCCAGCAGCCTACAGGGGGCTCGGAACTATGGCTACACCTTC
CDR3: CASSLQGARNYGYTF
D: TRBD1
J: TRBJ1-2
size: -
V: TRBV5-4

DNA: TGTGCCAGCAGTCCCATAGCAGCCTGGGAGACCCAGTACTTC
CDR3: CASSPIAAWETQYF
D: -
J: TRBJ2-5
size: -
V: TRBV27

DNA: TGTGCCAGCAGCTCGGACAGTTCCTACGAGCAGTACTTC
CDR3: CASSSDSSYEQYF
D: -
J: TRBJ2-7
size: -
V: TRBV11-1

DNA: TGTGCCAGTCTGGGCAGCTCCTATAATTCACCCCTCCACTTT
CDR3: CASLGSSYNSPLHF
D: -
J: TRBJ1-6
size: -
V: TRBV6-1

DNA: TGTGCCAGCAGTTACTCATCCCGACAGGGTAGCACCATATATTTT
CDR3: CASSYSSRQGSTIYF
D: TRBD1
J: TRBJ1-3
size: -
V: TRBV6-5

DNA: TGTGCCAGCAGCTTCGGGCGACAGTCCTATGGCTACACCTTC
CDR3: CASSFGRQSYGYTF
D: -
J: TRBJ1-2
size: -
V: TRBV7-9

DNA: TGTGCCAGCAGCCCCGGGACAGGGAGCTCCTACGAGCAGTACTTC
CDR3: CASSPGTGSSYEQYF
D: TRBD1
J: TRBJ2-7
size: -
V: TRBV5-4

DNA: TGTGCCATCAGTGATAAGGAGGCCACCCTCTATGGCTACACCTTC
CDR3: CAISDKEATLYGYTF
D: -
J: TRBJ1-2
size: -
V: TRBV10-3

DNA: TGTGCCAGCTCACGGACAGGGGGCTCGGGCACTGAAGCTTTCTTT
CDR3: CASSRTGGSGTEAFF
D: TRBD1
J: TRBJ1-1
size: -
V: TRBV18

DNA: TGTGCCAGCAGTAGGGACAGGGGGCCATATCAGCCCCAGCATTTT
CDR3: CASSRDRGPYQPQHF
D: TRBD1
J: TRBJ1-5
size: few
V: TRBV6-5

DNA: TGTGCCAGTGGGACAGCAGCTAAAAGAGGGACCCAGTACTTC
CDR3: CASGTAAKRGTQYF
D: TRBD1
J: TRBJ2-5
size: -
V: TRBV28

DNA: TGCGCCAGCAGTGAGTGGGACAGGGGGATGAGAGATACGCAGTATTTT
CDR3: CASSEWDRGMRDTQYF
D: TRBD1
J: TRBJ2-3
size: -
V: TRBV10-2

DNA: TGTGCCACTGGTAGAGGCTTTGAAGCTTTCTTT
CDR3: CATGRGFEAFF
D: -
J: TRBJ1-1
size: -
V: TRBV7-8

DNA: TGCGCCAGCAGAAGGGTTGATTGGCGGGGGCGACAAGAGACCCAGTACTTC
CDR3: CASRRVDWRGRQETQYF
D: -
J: TRBJ2-5
size: -
V: TRBV5-1

DNA: TGTGCCAGCAGTGACCTGGGACAGGTTAACACTGAAGCTTTCTTT
CDR3: CASSDLGQVNTEAFF
D: TRBD1
J: TRBJ1-1
size: -
V: TRBV6-1

DNA: TGTGCCAGCAGCCAAGATCTTAGTGCGGCTTATGGCTACACCTTC
CDR3: CASSQDLSAAYGYTF
D: -
J: TRBJ1-2
size: -
V: TRBV4-2

DNA: TGTGCCAGCAGCCCCGGACTAGCGGGATCCTCATACGAGCAGTACTTC
CDR3: CASSPGLAGSSYEQYF
D: TRBD2
J: TRBJ2-7
size: once
V: TRBV4-2

DNA: TGTGCCAGCAGCGTACTCGACAGGGCTCAGCCCCAGCATTTT
CDR3: CASSVLDRAQPQHF
D: TRBD1
J: TRBJ1-5
size: -
V: TRBV2

DNA: TGTGCCAGCAGTGAAGCGCTCCGAGACAGGGCAGATGGCTACACCTTC
CDR3: CASSEALRDRADGYTF
D: TRBD1
J: TRBJ1-2
size: -
V: TRBV2

DNA: TGTGCCAGCAGCTACCAGGGGTCCTATAGCAATCAGCCCCAGCATTTT
CDR3: CASSYQGSYSNQPQHF
D: -
J: TRBJ1-5
size: few
V: TRBV7-2

DNA: TGTGCCAGCAGTTTGGGCGGGAGGCTCACAGATACGCAGTATTTT
CDR3: CASSLGGRLTDTQYF
D: TRBD2
J: TRBJ2-3
size: once
V: TRBV27

DNA: TGTGCCAGCAGGTTAGGGGGAGGCTCCGAGCAGTACTTC
CDR3: CASRLGGGSEQYF
D: -
J: TRBJ2-7
size: -
V: TRBV28

DNA: TGCGCCAGCAGCTCCACCCCCCGGGACAGGAGGCTTATTAACTATGGCTACACCTTC
CDR3: CASSSTPRDRRLINYGYTF
D: TRBD1
J: TRBJ1-2
size: -
V: TRBV5-1

DNA: TGTGCCAACCCGAGGACAGCGGCAGCATACTCCTACGAGCAGTACTTC
CDR3: CANPRTAAAYSYEQYF
D: -
J: TRBJ2-7
size: -
V: TRBV2

DNA: TGTGCCAGCAGTGAAACCTACTCCCCAGGGATCTCACCCCTCCACTTT
CDR3: CASSETYSPGISPLHF
D: -
J: TRBJ1-6
size: -
V: TRBV6-1

DNA: TGTGCCAGCAGCCCAGGACTCTCCACAGATACGCAGTATTTT
CDR3: CASSPGLSTDTQYF
D: -
J: TRBJ2-3
size: -
V: TRBV11-2

DNA: TGCGCCAGCAGCTTGGGTTCTAGCGGGGACTACACCGGGGAGCTGTTTTTT
CDR3: CASSLGSSGDYTGELFF
D: TRBD2
J: TRBJ2-2
size: -
V: TRBV5-1

DNA: TGCGCCAGCAGCCCAGGGCAGTCTAATGAAAAACTGTTTTTT
CDR3: CASSPGQSNEKLFF
D: -
J: TRBJ1-4
size: -
V: TRBV5-1

DNA: TGTGCCAGCAGTGCCAGACAGGGTACGGGAAACACCATATATTTT
CDR3: CASSARQGTGNTIYF
D: TRBD1
J: TRBJ1-3
size: -
V: TRBV27

DNA: TGCGCCAGCAGCCAAGTCATCGTCAGGGGGCGCGTGGAGCAGTACTTC
CDR3: CASSQVIVRGRVEQYF
D: TRBD1
J: TRBJ2-7
size: -
V: TRBV4-1

DNA: TGTGCCAGCAGCTCCATAGCGGGGGCCGGGACAGATACGCAGTATTTT
CDR3: CASSSIAGAGTDTQYF
D: TRBD2
J: TRBJ2-3
size: -
V: TRBV5-4

DNA: TGCGCCAGCAGACTAGCGGGAGGGGGCACAGATACGCAGTATTTT
CDR3: CASRLAGGGTDTQYF
D: TRBD2
J: TRBJ2-3
size: -
V: TRBV5-1

DNA: TGCGCCAGCAGTCCCCCACGGGCCTACGAGCAGTACTTC
CDR3: CASSPPRAYEQYF
D: -
J: TRBJ2-7
size: -
V: TRBV5-1

DNA: TGTGCCAGCAGCTTCCGGGACAGCCCCTATAATGAAAAACTGTTTTTT
CDR3: CASSFRDSPYNEKLFF
D: TRBD1
J: TRBJ1-4
size: -
V: TRBV5-6

DNA: TGTGCCATCAGTGAGCAGGGGACAGGGGAGTACGAGCAGTACTTC
CDR3: CAISEQGTGEYEQYF
D: TRBD1
J: TRBJ2-7
size: once
V: TRBV10-3

DNA: TGTGCCTGGAGTGTAATTAGGGGCCAAGAGACCCAGTACTTC
CDR3: CAWSVIRGQETQYF
D: -
J: TRBJ2-5
size: -
V: TRBV30

DNA: TGTGCCAGCAGAAGACAGGATTCGCCCACTGAAGCTTTCTTT
CDR3: CASRRQDSPTEAFF
D: -
J: TRBJ1-1
size: -
V: TRBV25-1

DNA: TGCGCCAGCAGCTCCTGGGGGCCTGGGGAGCAGTACTTC
CDR3: CASSSWGPGEQYF
D: -
J: TRBJ2-7
size: -
V: TRBV5-1

DNA: TGTGCCAGCACCCTTACAGGTGATAGATATGACACCTTC
CDR3: CASTLTGDRYDTF
D: -
J: TRBJ1-2
size: -
V: TRBV25-1

DNA: TGTGCCAGCAGCCGAGGAAGGGGCGGTGAAAAACTGTTTTTT
CDR3: CASSRGRGGEKLFF
D: -
J: TRBJ1-4
size: -
V: TRBV5-6

DNA: TGTGCCTGGATGCGACTAGCGGGGGGCAACTACGAGCAGTACTTC
CDR3: CAWMRLAGGNYEQYF
D: TRBD2
J: TRBJ2-7
size: -
V: TRBV30

DNA: TGTGCCATCAGCCAAGGGGGAAAGGTGAGAAGCTCCTACAATGAGCAGTTCTTC
CDR3: CAISQGGKVRSSYNEQFF
D: -
J: TRBJ2-1
size: -
V: TRBV10-3